These T cell receptor beta chains were read from a single sample in a study of blood T cell repertoires in COVID-19. Clones were sequenced by immunoSEQ multiplex PCR, and TCRdb holds only the in-frame ones, with some missing. The sample contains 150,000 or so clones, about 89% of which appear only once. Specimen: peripheral blood. These TCRs come from a man in his forties or fifties with acute or convalescent COVID-19. Both conserved end residues are part of each CDR3. The D gene is left open where the match is weak. Not all rows give a size; the values are once, few, many and, for expanded clones, a class.

CDR3nt,CDR3aa,v_gene,d_gene,j_gene,abundance
TGTGCCAGCAGCGTAAGTGGTGCGTCTAGAAACACCGGGGAGCTGTTTTTT,CASSVSGASRNTGELFF,TRBV9,.,TRBJ2-2,.
TGTGCCAGTAGATCTCGGCCGGGACTAGCGGCCTACGAGCAGTACTTC,CASRSRPGLAAYEQYF,TRBV19,TRBD2,TRBJ2-7,.
TGTGCCAGCAGCGTAGGACAGGGAGGTGAAAAACTGTTTTTT,CASSVGQGGEKLFF,TRBV7-9,TRBD1,TRBJ1-4,.
TGCGCCAGCAGCTTACGGACTAGCGGGTACAATGAGCAGTTCTTC,CASSLRTSGYNEQFF,TRBV5-1,TRBD2,TRBJ2-1,.
TGTGCCAGCAGTTTGGCAGCGCGTCCAGTTTACGGAAACACCATATATTTT,CASSLAARPVYGNTIYF,TRBV28,.,TRBJ1-3,.
TGTGCCAGCAGTGAAACAGGGCCTGAAGCTTTCTTT,CASSETGPEAFF,TRBV2,.,TRBJ1-1,once
TGTGCCAGCAGCCAGACCCCAGGAGGAGACGGCGAGCAGTACTTC,CASSQTPGGDGEQYF,TRBV3-1/TRBV3-2,.,TRBJ2-7,.
TGTGCCAGCAGCTTGCACAGGGACACTGAAGCTTTCTTT,CASSLHRDTEAFF,TRBV5-8,.,TRBJ1-1,.
TGTGCCACCAGCAACCCGGGACAGGGTCGCAATGAGCAGTTCTTC,CATSNPGQGRNEQFF,TRBV15,TRBD1,TRBJ2-1,.
TGTGCCAGCAGCATATCTCGCGGACTCCACTCTGGAAACACCATATATTTT,CASSISRGLHSGNTIYF,TRBV7-4,.,TRBJ1-3,.
TGTGCCAGCAGCTATCGGTTGGTATCCACAGATACGCAGTATTTT,CASSYRLVSTDTQYF,TRBV7-8,.,TRBJ2-3,.
TGTGCCAGCAGGGCTAGCGGGGGGGCGACAGATACGCAGTATTTT,CASRASGGATDTQYF,TRBV6-5,TRBD2,TRBJ2-3,.
TGTGCCAGCAGTGAGAGAACCCGGACAGGGAGGAAGACCCAGTACTTC,CASSERTRTGRKTQYF,TRBV2,TRBD1,TRBJ2-5,once
TGTGCCAGCAGTTACTCTAGGACAGGGGGCGTCGAGCAGTACTTC,CASSYSRTGGVEQYF,TRBV6-5,TRBD1,TRBJ2-7,.
TGCAGCGTTGTAAAGGGGCTGGATACGCAGTATTTT,CSVVKGLDTQYF,TRBV29-1,.,TRBJ2-3,.
TGCGCCAGCAACTCGGGACAGAAGAGCAATCAGCCCCAGCATTTT,CASNSGQKSNQPQHF,TRBV4-1,TRBD1,TRBJ1-5,.
TGTGCCAGCAGCTTACACAGAAACACCGGGGAGCTGTTTTTT,CASSLHRNTGELFF,TRBV11-2,.,TRBJ2-2,.
TGTGCCAGTAGTACCCGGACTAGCGGGACTAGCTCCTACGAGCAGTACTTC,CASSTRTSGTSSYEQYF,TRBV19,TRBD2,TRBJ2-7,.
TGTGCCAGCAGTTATTTGACAGGGAACTATGGCTACACCTTC,CASSYLTGNYGYTF,TRBV6-5,TRBD1,TRBJ1-2,.
TGTGCCAGCAGTTTTGGGGGCGAGACCCAGTACTTC,CASSFGGETQYF,TRBV27,.,TRBJ2-5,.
TGTGCCAGCAGTGACCCCGGGACAGGTCTGCAGTTCTTC,CASSDPGTGLQFF,TRBV2,TRBD1,TRBJ2-1,.
TGTGCCAGCAGTTCAGACAGTGAAGCTTTCTTT,CASSSDSEAFF,TRBV28,.,TRBJ1-1,.